Listed below are T cell receptor beta chains from one sample, sequenced in a study of cytomegalovirus exposure and HLA in healthy donors. Clones were sequenced by immunoSEQ multiplex PCR, and TCRdb holds only the in-frame ones, with some missing. The repertoire holds approximately 20,000 clones, approximately 96% seen once, with roughly 10% in the top ten. The specimen sequenced was PBMCs. Source of these receptors: a man under 40 in good health and CMV-seropositive. CDR3s leave out the opening cysteine and the closing phenylalanine or tryptophan. The size of a clone is reported for some rows only, either as once, few or many, or as a class for expanded clones.

12 NA TRBV7-7 ASSFGHSTDTQY
12 NA TRBV7-9 ASSSAGANEKLF
15 NA TRBV4-2 ASSQLTTSGRADEQF
13 NA TRBV6-1 ASIPFLANSYEQY
10 NA TRBV30 AWRLPGLEAF
13 NA TRBV2 ARARSGRGTGELF
13 once TRBV18 ASSRQGAGTGELF
13 NA TRBV12-5 ASGFRSDRANEQF
14 NA TRBV5-1 ASSRGLAGAKDEQF
13 NA TRBV4-3 ASSPKSGIPETQY
13 NA TRBV6-1 ASSEVRTGTGELF
12 NA TRBV23-1 ASNRPGTAYEQY
12 NA TRBV6-4 ASSAGTSTDTQY
11 NA TRBV27 ASTFSGANVLT
13 NA TRBV5-6 ASSLGPTNLNEQY
12 once TRBV5-1 ASSFNQGFSEQY
12 NA TRBV5-6 ASSWTSGTDTQY
14 NA TRBV7-8 ASSFRRTLRDNEQF
13 NA TRBV6-6 ASSYGLGGNTEAF
12 NA TRBV21-1 ASSNRRVNTEAF
12 NA TRBV27 ASSGGKGTDTQY
12 NA TRBV6-5 ASSSALARSEAF
14 NA TRBV5-1 ASSTGLAGPSNEQF
16 NA TRBV29-1 SVELRRGPGLASHEQY
12 NA TRBV9 ASSVEPQQQGYT
13 NA TRBV28 ASSLPQGGMETQY
14 NA TRBV7-2 ASSLGLAGGTDTQY
14 NA TRBV2 ASSLNLGGVGNEQF
13 NA TRBV11-2 ASRSSGSSYNEQF
11 NA TRBV2 ASTEREGREQY
13 NA TRBV7-9 ASSRRGQGIYEQY
11 NA TRBV6-1 AEGQGGSTEAF
11 NA TRBV5-6 ASSLGGPYEQY
12 NA TRBV28 ASSLGGTNYGYT
11 NA TRBV28 ASSPPQGPEQF
14 NA TRBV5-1 ASSLKHRGLYNEQF
14 NA TRBV7-8 ASSLVQLAVRNEQF
13 NA TRBV18 ASSPVTSGTYEQY
14 NA TRBV2 ASSESGTGARYEQY
12 NA TRBV30 AWSARQGDQPQH
15 NA TRBV4-1 ASSQDRASGRDYEQY
12 NA TRBV7-3 ASSLLAGTDTQY
12 once TRBV15 ATSREGTGTEAF
15 NA TRBV5-1 ASSSRIGTDGSYEQY
13 NA TRBV28 ASSREQGRAETQY
15 NA TRBV13 ASSHPGWTGGTDTQY
14 NA TRBV7-8 ASSDPRTSAYNEQF
17 once TRBV7-9 ASSLTPGQGARPTGELF
12 NA TRBV10-2 ASRPLTGNTEAF
10 NA TRBV5-6 ASSLGVHEQY
13 NA TRBV19 ASSKQGSSYNEQF
14 NA TRBV7-2 ASSLRPLGTSYEQY
11 once TRBV29-1 SVAQDRVDGYT
10 NA TRBV27 ASHLREETQY
12 NA TRBV28 ASSLFRGRNEQF
12 NA TRBV28 ASIRQGAYQPQH